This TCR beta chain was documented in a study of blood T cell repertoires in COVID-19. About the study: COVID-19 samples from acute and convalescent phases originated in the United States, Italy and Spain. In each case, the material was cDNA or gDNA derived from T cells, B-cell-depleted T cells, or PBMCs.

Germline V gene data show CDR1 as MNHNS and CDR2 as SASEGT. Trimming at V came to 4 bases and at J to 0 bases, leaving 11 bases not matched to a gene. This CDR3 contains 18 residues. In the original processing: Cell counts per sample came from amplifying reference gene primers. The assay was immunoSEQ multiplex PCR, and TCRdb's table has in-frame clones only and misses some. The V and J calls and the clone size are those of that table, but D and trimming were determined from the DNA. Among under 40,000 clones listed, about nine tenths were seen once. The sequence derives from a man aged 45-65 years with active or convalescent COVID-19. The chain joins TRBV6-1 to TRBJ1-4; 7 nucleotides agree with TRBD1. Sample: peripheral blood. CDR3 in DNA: TGTGCCAGCAGTGTAAGACAGGGAAGGCCTGCAACTAATGAAAAACTGTTTTTT. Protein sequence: CASSVRQGRPATNEKLFF.